The 30 T cell receptor beta chains in this list originate from one sample, sequenced in a study of blood T cell repertoires in COVID-19. Clones were sequenced by immunoSEQ multiplex PCR, and TCRdb holds only the in-frame ones, with some missing. The repertoire holds roughly 65,000 clones, with nearly 80% as singletons. The sample taken for sequencing was peripheral blood. These receptors all come from a human donor in a cohort sampled during active COVID-19.

This chain's CDR3 is CASSLGQAAGDTQYF. CDR3 DNA: TGTGCCAGCAGCCTTGGACAGGCGGCGGGAGATACGCAGTATTTT. The V and J genes are TRBV11-2 and TRBJ2-3; TRBD1 aligns across 7 bases. Germline V gives CDR1 SGHAT, CDR2 FQNNGV. The CDR3 has 15 amino acids. With 5 bases clipped from V and 5 bases from J, the junction kept 10 bases outside the gene matches.

The V gene is TRBV10-1, the J gene TRBJ1-1, with D perhaps TRBD1 (5 bases). V lost 6 bases, J lost 1 base, and 9 bases lay in between. The V gene's germline CDR1 is WNHNN and CDR2 SYGVQD (reference sequence). The CDR3 is made up of 13 amino acids. The CDR3 DNA sequence: TGCGCCAGCAGACCAGACAGGAACACTGAAGCTTTCTTT. Translated, it gives CASRPDRNTEAFF.

This rearrangement joins TRBV29-1 to TRBJ2-7; 7 positions agree with TRBD1. V shed 5 bases and J 8 bases; nucleotides not matched to a gene: 6. The CDR3 spans 11 residues. Germline V gene sequence: CDR1 SQVTM, CDR2 ANQGSEA. The CDR3 nucleotides are TGCAGCGTTTCTGAGGGGGCGCAGCAGTACTTC. It codes for CSVSEGAQQYF.

This clone has at least ten counts. This chain uses TRBV19 with TRBJ1-5, with 8 bases fitting TRBD1. CDR3 size: 15 residues. The ends lost 3 bases at V and 0 bases at J; junction bases unmatched: 1. Germline V gene data show CDR1 as LNHDA and CDR2 as SQIVND (reference sequence). As DNA, the CDR3 is TGTGCCAGTAGTATTCAGGGGGCTAGCAATCAGCCCCAGCATTTT. Translating gives CASSIQGASNQPQHF.

As DNA, the CDR3 is TGTGCCAGCAGCTTAGTAGAGGGAGGATACGAGCAGTACTTC. It specifies CASSLVEGGYEQYF. The rearrangement joins TRBV11-2 to TRBJ2-7, with D tentatively TRBD2 (6 bases). The V gene's germline CDR1 is SGHAT and CDR2 FQNNGV. This CDR3 comprises 14 residues. Trimming shortened V by 1 base and J by 4 bases, and 11 bases separated the two germline ends.

The chain uses TRBV11-3 and TRBJ2-1; perhaps TRBD2 as D (6 bases). In germline, CDR1 is SGHNT, CDR2 YENEEA. Trimming left V 0 bases short and J 5 bases short, with 20 bases between. The CDR3 contains 18 residues. CDR3 sequence (DNA): TGTGCCAGCAGCTTAGATCAAACCCAGGGACTTGACCACAATGAGCAGTTCTTC. This translates into CASSLDQTQGLDHNEQFF. The variable domain in full, completed from reference TRBV11-3 and TRBJ2-1, reads EAGVVQSPRYKIIEKKQPVAFWCNPISGHNTLYWYLQNLGQGPELLIRYENEEAVDDSQLPKDRFSAERLKGVDSTLKIQPAELGDSAVYLCASSLDQTQGLDHNEQFFGPGTRLTVL.

The chain carries TRBV7-9 and TRBJ2-5; D possibly corresponds to TRBD1 (6 bases). The germline gives CDR1 SEHNR, CDR2 FQNEAQ (reference sequence). V was cut by 5 bases and J by 2 bases, with 12 bases left in between. CDR3 size: 14 residues. The CDR3 region is CASSLGTRQETQYF. DNA for the CDR3: TGTGCCAGCAGCCTCGGGACACGACAAGAGACCCAGTACTTC.

This clone showed up just once. DNA of the CDR3: TGCGCCAGCAGCCAAGATAATCGGGGGGGGACTCAGCCCCAGCATTTT. Its protein is CASSQDNRGGTQPQHF. The chain recombines TRBV4-1 with TRBJ1-5; D is possibly TRBD1 (5 bases). Germline V lookup: CDR1 MGHRA, CDR2 YSYEKL. The V gene lost 0 bases and the J gene lost 6 bases, with 15 bases spanning the gap. This CDR3 region has 16 residues.

V gene TRBV5-1 combines with J gene TRBJ2-2; TRBD1 aligns across 7 bases. The germline V gene has CDR1 SGHRS and CDR2 YFSETQ. Trimming cost V 3 bases and J 1 base; bases outside gene matches: 6. This CDR3 is built from 16 residues. CDR3 protein: CASSWVRQGNTGELFF. The CDR3 DNA reads TGCGCCAGCAGCTGGGTGAGACAGGGGAACACCGGGGAGCTGTTTTTT.

The rearrangement links TRBV6-1 to TRBJ1-1, with a tentative D call TRBD1 (5 bases). There are 15 residues in the CDR3. Trimming took off 2 bases at V and 2 bases at J, with 12 bases between the two ends. CDR1 and CDR2 (germline): MNHNS, SASEGT. The CDR3 DNA is TGTGCCAGCAGTGAATACGGCAGGGCCAACACTGAAGCTTTCTTT. Translated: CASSEYGRANTEAFF.

The rearrangement uses TRBV10-3 and TRBJ1-1; D is unresolved. The CDR3 runs 13 residues. Germline V gene lookup returns CDR1 ENHRY and CDR2 SYGVKD. Trimming removed 5 bases from V and 0 bases from J, with 7 bases in between. The DNA for the CDR3 is TGTGCCATCAGTAGGCAGGTGAACACTGAAGCTTTCTTT. The encoded protein is CAISRQVNTEAFF.

The gene calls are TRBV5-6 and TRBJ2-3; 8 bases map to TRBD2. Germline V gives CDR1 SGHDT, CDR2 YYEEEE. The CDR3 totals 16 residues. V lost 4 bases, J lost 2 bases, and 9 bases stayed unmatched. This CDR3 reads CASSRGASGYTDTQYF. CDR3 sequence (DNA): TGTGCCAGCAGCCGGGGGGCTAGCGGGTACACAGATACGCAGTATTTT.

The gene calls are TRBV9 and TRBJ2-3, with TRBD1 as a possible D gene (6 bases). V gave up 1 base and J gave up 1 base, with 10 bases separating them. The CDR3 contains 15 residues. Germline CDR1 and CDR2: SGDLS and YYNGEE. The CDR3 reads CASSVSQGRTDTQYF. The CDR3 nucleotides read TGTGCCAGCAGCGTATCACAGGGACGCACAGATACGCAGTATTTT.

This clone has only a few counts. As DNA, the CDR3 is TGCGCCAGCAGCTCGGGACACAGCTCTGGAAACACCATATATTTT. It specifies CASSSGHSSGNTIYF. V gene TRBV5-1 combines with J gene TRBJ1-3, with D perhaps TRBD1 (6 bases). CDR3 length equals 15 residues. The germline CDR1 and CDR2 sequences are SGHRS and YFSETQ. Trimming cost V 3 bases and J 0 bases, with 10 bases left between them.

The chain recombines TRBV7-9 with TRBJ1-2; D is unresolved. V was cut by 1 base and J by 8 bases, with 8 bases left in between. The CDR3 is made up of 12 amino acids. The germline gives CDR1 SEHNR, CDR2 FQNEAQ (reference sequence). The CDR3 DNA reads as TGTGCCAGCAGCTTAGACGTGGCAGGCTACACCTTC. Amino acid sequence: CASSLDVAGYTF.

The chain joins TRBV9 to TRBJ2-2; D is undetermined. Per germline, CDR1 SGDLS and CDR2 YYNGEE. Trimming cost V 3 bases and J 5 bases, with 8 bases left between them. The CDR3 runs 13 residues. CDR3 in DNA: TGTGCCAGCAGCGCCTCAGTTACCGGGGAGCTGTTTTTT. This gives the protein CASSASVTGELFF.

As DNA, the CDR3 is TGCGCCAGCAGTGAGTCAGGCAGGGGCCGCGGGGGCTACACCTTC. Amino acid sequence: CASSESGRGRGGYTF. The genes are TRBV10-2 and TRBJ1-2, with a tentative D call TRBD1 (6 bases). Germline CDR1 WSHSY, CDR2 SAAADI. The CDR3 is 15 residues long. V shed 0 bases and J shed 8 bases, with 16 bases lying between them.

The CDR3 spells CASSGKGQGIVLETQYF. The CDR3 DNA follows: TGTGCCAGCAGCGGAAAGGGACAGGGGATAGTATTGGAGACCCAGTACTTC. The chain uses TRBV3-1 (or the pseudogene TRBV3-2) and TRBJ2-5; 10 bases are shared with TRBD1. Unmatched junction bases numbered 14, after V lost 5 bases and J lost 5 bases. The CDR3 length is 17 residues. Per germline, CDR1 LGHDT and CDR2 YNNKEL (reference sequence).

The V gene is TRBV19, the J gene TRBJ2-3; 10 nucleotides line up with TRBD2. Per germline, CDR1 LNHDA and CDR2 SQIVND (reference sequence). The CDR3 covers 14 residues. V was clipped by 5 bases and J by 5 bases; unmatched bases: 4. The CDR3 bases are TGTGCCAGTAGTCAGGTAGCGGGGGGAGATACGCAGTATTTT. Encoded protein: CASSQVAGGDTQYF.

The gene calls are TRBV6-5 and TRBJ2-5, with D perhaps TRBD2 (6 bases). There are 10 residues in the CDR3. The germline CDR1 and CDR2 sequences are MNHEY and SVGAGI. V lost 8 bases and J 5 bases, leaving 6 bases between the germline ends. CDR3 sequence (DNA): TGTGCCAGCGGGAGGGAGACCCAGTACTTC. Translating gives CASGRETQYF.

The chain links TRBV2 to TRBJ1-2; no reliable D call. CDR1 and CDR2 from the germline V gene are SNHLY and FYNNEI. The CDR3 sequence is 13 residues long. The V gene lost 5 bases and the J gene lost 0 bases, with 7 bases spanning the gap. The CDR3 protein is CASSFFANYGYTF. The CDR3 DNA follows: TGTGCCAGCAGTTTCTTTGCTAACTATGGCTACACCTTC.

The gene calls are TRBV15 and TRBJ1-3, with 9 positions matching TRBD1. The CDR3 loop spans 15 amino acids. The V gene end was trimmed by 1 base and the J gene end by 8 bases; junction bases not matched to a gene: 6. CDR1 and CDR2 from the germline V gene are LNHNV and YYDKDF (reference sequence). The CDR3 sequence is CATSRAGTGRDTIYF. Here the CDR3 DNA reads TGTGCCACCAGCAGAGCCGGGACAGGGCGGGACACCATATATTTT.

The rearrangement joins TRBV18 to TRBJ2-7; 7 nucleotides align to TRBD1. The CDR3 has 17 amino acids. V dropped 1 base and J dropped 2; count of bases not matched to a gene: 11. In germline, CDR1 is KGHSH, CDR2 LQKENI. This CDR3 is CASSPRLQTGPTYEQYF. The CDR3 bases are TGTGCCAGCTCACCACGTCTTCAGACAGGGCCCACCTACGAGCAGTACTTC.

This clone was observed once. The J gene is TRBJ2-1, the V gene TRBV6-5; 9 bases map to TRBD2. Per the germline V gene, CDR1 is MNHEY and CDR2 is SVGAGI. Losses at the gene ends were 6 bases for V and 8 bases for J; bases not matched to a gene: 8. The CDR3 loop spans 14 amino acids. The CDR3: CASRPGTSFHEQFF. The CDR3 DNA reads TGTGCCAGCAGACCCGGGACTAGCTTCCATGAGCAGTTCTTC.

The J gene is TRBJ2-6, the V gene TRBV11-2; D uncertain. With 5 bases removed from V and 1 base from J, the gap between germline ends came to 9 bases. Per germline, CDR1 SGHAT and CDR2 FQNNGV. This CDR3 has 15 residues. The CDR3 region has the DNA TGTGCCAGCAGCCCCCAGGCTTCTGGGGCCAACGTCCTGACTTTC. This translates into CASSPQASGANVLTF.

CDR3 protein: CASGLAPREDNEQFF. For the CDR3, the DNA is TGTGCTAGTGGTTTGGCCCCTCGAGAGGACAATGAGCAGTTCTTC. The chain is built from TRBV12-5 and TRBJ2-1; no clear D gene. CDR1 is LGHNT and CDR2 is FRNRAP in the germline V gene. The CDR3 is 15 residues long. Trimming stripped 1 base from V and 5 bases from J, with 12 bases between. Combining the CDR3 with reference TRBV12-5 and TRBJ2-1 gives the whole variable domain DARVTQTPRHKVTEMGQEVTMRCQPILGHNTVFWYRQTMMQGLELLAYFRNRAPLDDSGMPKDRFSAEMPDATLATLKIQPSEPRDSAVYFCASGLAPREDNEQFFGPGTRLTVL.

The chain employs TRBV28 and TRBJ2-7; 7 positions agree with TRBD1. The CDR3 has 14 residues. V shed 7 bases, J shed 0 bases, and the junction held 6 bases outside the gene matches. Germline V lookup: CDR1 MDHEN, CDR2 SYDVKM. CDR3 DNA sequence: TGTGCCAGCAACCCGGGACAGTTCTCCTACGAGCAGTACTTC. Translation: CASNPGQFSYEQYF.

The rearrangement joins TRBV5-1 to TRBJ1-1, with 8 bases aligning to TRBD1. V was pared by 4 bases and J by 4 bases, with 6 bases of the junction left unmatched. CDR3 length: 14 residues. Germline V gene lookup returns CDR1 SGHRS and CDR2 YFSETQ. This CDR3 is CASSQGQGFTEAFF. DNA of the CDR3: TGCGCCAGCAGCCAAGGACAGGGTTTCACTGAAGCTTTCTTT.

The rearrangement links TRBV4-2 to TRBJ2-1; a weak D match, TRBD1 (6 bases). CDR3 length: 13 amino acids. Germline V lookup: CDR1 LGHNA, CDR2 YNFKEQ. V was cut by 3 bases and J by 7 bases, with 10 bases left in between. CDR3 in amino acids: CASSQDSQNEQFF. DNA for the CDR3: TGTGCCAGCAGCCAGGACAGTCAGAATGAGCAGTTCTTC.

The chain couples TRBV11-2 to TRBJ2-3; D possibly corresponds to TRBD2 (6 bases). Germline CDR1 reads SGHAT; CDR2 reads FQNNGV. This CDR3 comprises 14 residues. The V gene lost 5 bases and the J gene lost 4 bases, with 13 bases spanning the gap. The CDR3 bases are TGTGCCAGCAGCGCTCCCCGACTAGCAGATACGCAGTATTTT. Protein product: CASSAPRLADTQYF.